This TCR beta chain was profiled in a study of immune evolution from preneoplasia to lung adenocarcinoma. Histologic diagnosis was independently verified by two lung pathologists. Premalignant or tumor cells were enriched by macro-dissection after pathologic assessment. Method: immunoSEQ multiplex PCR; TCRdb's copy keeps in-frame clones and lacks some. The sample holds around 7,000 clones, 77% seen once. Sequenced sample: FFPE lung adenocarcinoma in situ tissue. The origin of this receptor is a person between 55 and 80 years old with lung adenocarcinoma.

The DNA for the CDR3 is TGCGCCAGCAGCCAAGGGACCTTCTATGGCTACACCTTC. It codes for CASSQGTFYGYTF. The rearrangement uses TRBV4-1 and TRBJ1-2; D gene uncertain. The V end was cut by 1 base, the J end by 4 bases, with 7 bases between. In germline, CDR1 is MGHRA, CDR2 YSYEKL. The CDR3 has 13 residues.